This T cell receptor beta chain is from a study of T cells in narcolepsy. Overall study findings and caveats: Blood of same and different patients, but not healthy controls, reportedly held recurring autoreactive clonotypes.

This clone was counted a single time. What it binds is unknown. Trimming cost V 6 bases and J 6 bases, with 15 bases left between them. Germline CDR1 is SQVTM and CDR2 is ANQGSEA. This CDR3 region has 12 residues. TCRdb keeps only in-frame clones here, not all; method: immunoSEQ multiplex PCR. The sample comprises around 18,000 clones, around 70% of which are singletons, and 11% to 15% rests with the top ten. The receptor was isolated from a human donor with narcolepsy. This rearrangement joins TRBV29-1 to TRBJ2-7; D ambiguous. Material for sequencing was CD45RA- memory CD8+ T cells from PBMCs. CDR3 nucleotide sequence: TGCAGCGTCTCCGAGCGCCATGGCGAGCAGTACTTC. Protein: CSVSERHGEQYF.